This TCR beta chain was observed in a study of PD-L1 blockade in urothelial cancer. The wider study: Blood underwent analysis 3 weeks (second dose) and 6 weeks after treatment began. Each blood sample yielded a median of around 130,000 T cells. The study's findings and limits: Those with durable benefit had larger increases in tumor-associated blood clones at 3 weeks.

The germline V gene encodes CDR1 LNHDA and CDR2 SQIVND (reference sequence). The V and J ends lost 5 bases and 0 bases respectively, with 13 bases between them. The CDR3 length is 15 residues. TCR analog templates of synthetic origin were spiked into each PCR. The repertoire was sequenced with immunoSEQ multiplex PCR; TCRdb's copy has only in-frame clones and lacks some. There are around 100,000 clones in the sample; 90% occur only once, and under 2% lies in the top ten. In the case of this clone: The antigen is undetermined.

Time point described: pretreatment peripheral blood. This sample comprised PBMCs, obtained around atezolizumab (anti-PD-L1) treatment. The source is a man in his 60s with urothelial cancer. The V call is TRBV19, the J call TRBJ2-5; D may be TRBD1 (6 bases). CDR3 DNA: TGTGCCAGTAGTGGGGGCGGAGCGTACCAAGAGACCCAGTACTTC. Residues: CASSGGGAYQETQYF.